One TCR beta chain is described in this entry. This record comes from a study of T cells in Graves' hyperthyroidism and ophthalmopathy. RNA transcripts provided the source from which TCR beta CDR3 regions were amplified. In the first-round RT-PCR of the TCR CDR3, the HTBI primer set was used. MiXCR, run by TCRdb on the multiplex PCR reads, gives a single entry per CDR3 protein. Of under 700,000 distinct CDR3 sequences in the sample, just over 45% were seen once. The CDR3 has 16 amino acids. The germline gives CDR1 DFQATT, CDR2 SNEGSKA (reference sequence). The trim removed 4 bases at V and 4 bases at J, leaving 12 bases unmatched.

Sequencing used peripheral blood or thyroid tissue (not recorded which). V usage is TRBV20-1 and J usage is TRBJ2-2; TRBD2 agrees at 7 bases. The sequence was collected from a young woman with Graves' hyperthyroidism. The CDR3 region is CSATNPTSASTGELFF. For the CDR3, the DNA is TGCAGTGCTACAAATCCCACTAGCGCGTCCACCGGGGAGCTGTTTTTT.